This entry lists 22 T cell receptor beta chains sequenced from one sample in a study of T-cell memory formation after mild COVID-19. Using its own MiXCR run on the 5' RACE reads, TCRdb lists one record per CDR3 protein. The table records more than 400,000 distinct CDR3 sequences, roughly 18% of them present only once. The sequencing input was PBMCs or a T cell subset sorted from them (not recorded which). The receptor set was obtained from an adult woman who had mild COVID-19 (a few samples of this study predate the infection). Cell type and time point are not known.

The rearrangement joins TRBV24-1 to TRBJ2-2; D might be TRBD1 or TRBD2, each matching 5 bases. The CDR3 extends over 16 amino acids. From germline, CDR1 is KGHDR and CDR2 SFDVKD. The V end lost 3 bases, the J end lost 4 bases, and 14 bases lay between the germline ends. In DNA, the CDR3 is TGTGCCACCAGTGATCCGGGTGGGGGAAGCACCGGGGAGCTGTTTTTT. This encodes CATSDPGGGSTGELFF.

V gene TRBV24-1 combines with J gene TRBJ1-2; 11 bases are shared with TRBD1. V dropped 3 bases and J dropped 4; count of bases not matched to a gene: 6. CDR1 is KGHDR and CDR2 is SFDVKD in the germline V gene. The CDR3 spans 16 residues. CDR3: CATSDTRTGGVYGYTF. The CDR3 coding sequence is TGTGCCACCAGTGATACCAGGACAGGGGGCGTCTATGGCTACACCTTC.

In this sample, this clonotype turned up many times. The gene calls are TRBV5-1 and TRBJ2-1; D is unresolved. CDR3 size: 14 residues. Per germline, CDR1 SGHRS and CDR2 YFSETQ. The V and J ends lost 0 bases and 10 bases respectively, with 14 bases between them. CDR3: CASSLASVLTEQFF. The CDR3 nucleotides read TGCGCCAGCAGCTTGGCCTCGGTACTCACGGAGCAGTTCTTC.

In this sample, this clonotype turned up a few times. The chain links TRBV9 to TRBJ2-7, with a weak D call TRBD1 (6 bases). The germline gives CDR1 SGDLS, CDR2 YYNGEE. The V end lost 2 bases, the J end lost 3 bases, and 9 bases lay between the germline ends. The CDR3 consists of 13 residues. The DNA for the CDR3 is TGTGCCAGCAGCGTCAGGGGAGACTACGAGCAGTACTTC. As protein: CASSVRGDYEQYF.

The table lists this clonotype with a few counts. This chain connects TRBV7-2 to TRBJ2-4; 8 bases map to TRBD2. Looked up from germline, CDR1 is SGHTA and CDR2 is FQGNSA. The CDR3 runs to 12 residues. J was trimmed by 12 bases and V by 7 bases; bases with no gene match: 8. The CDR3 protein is CASNSGGPSQYF. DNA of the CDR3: TGTGCCAGCAACTCGGGAGGGCCAAGTCAGTACTTC.

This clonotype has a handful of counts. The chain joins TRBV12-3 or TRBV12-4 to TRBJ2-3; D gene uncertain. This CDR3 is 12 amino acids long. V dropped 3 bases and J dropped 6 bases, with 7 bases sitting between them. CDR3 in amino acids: CASSFNLDTQYF. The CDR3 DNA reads TGTGCCAGCAGTTTTAATCTTGATACGCAGTATTTT.

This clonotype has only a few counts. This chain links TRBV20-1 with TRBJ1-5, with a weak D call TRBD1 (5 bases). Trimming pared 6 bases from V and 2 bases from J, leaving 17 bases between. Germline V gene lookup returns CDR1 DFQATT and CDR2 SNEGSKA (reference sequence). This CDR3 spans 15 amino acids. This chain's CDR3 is CSAPHGGIGNQPQHF. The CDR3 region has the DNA TGCAGTGCCCCCCACGGGGGTATTGGCAATCAGCCCCAGCATTTT.

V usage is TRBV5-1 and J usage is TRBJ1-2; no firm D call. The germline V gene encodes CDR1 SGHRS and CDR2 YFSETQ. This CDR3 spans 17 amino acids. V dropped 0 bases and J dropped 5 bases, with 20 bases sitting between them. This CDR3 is CASSLVGGSEVWYGYTF. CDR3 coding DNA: TGCGCCAGCAGCTTGGTAGGAGGGAGTGAGGTTTGGTATGGCTACACCTTC. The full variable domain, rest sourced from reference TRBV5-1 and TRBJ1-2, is KAGVTQTPRYLIKTRGQQVTLSCSPISGHRSVSWYQQTPGQGLQFLFEYFSETQRNKGNFPGRFSGRQFSNSRSEMNVSTLELGDSALYLCASSLVGGSEVWYGYTFGSGTRLTVV.

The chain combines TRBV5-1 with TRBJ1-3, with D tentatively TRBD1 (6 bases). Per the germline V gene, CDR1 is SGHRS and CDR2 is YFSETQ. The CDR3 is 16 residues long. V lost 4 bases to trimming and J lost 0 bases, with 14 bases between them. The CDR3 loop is CASSPETGPSGNTIYF. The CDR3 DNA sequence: TGCGCCAGCAGCCCGGAGACAGGTCCCTCTGGAAACACCATATATTTT.

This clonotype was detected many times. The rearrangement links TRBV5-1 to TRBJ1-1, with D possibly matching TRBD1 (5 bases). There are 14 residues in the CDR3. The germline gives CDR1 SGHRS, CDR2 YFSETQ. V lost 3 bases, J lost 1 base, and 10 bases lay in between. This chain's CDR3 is CASSSDTPNTEAFF. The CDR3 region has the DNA TGCGCCAGCAGCTCGGACACCCCGAACACTGAAGCTTTCTTT.

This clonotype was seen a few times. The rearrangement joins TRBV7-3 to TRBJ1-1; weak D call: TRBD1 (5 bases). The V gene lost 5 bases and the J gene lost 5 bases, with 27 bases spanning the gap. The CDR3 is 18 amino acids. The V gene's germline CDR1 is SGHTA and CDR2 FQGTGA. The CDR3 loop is CASSPTRGSGSMYTEAFF. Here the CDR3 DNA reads TGTGCCAGCAGCCCCACTCGGGGGTCCGGCAGTATGTATACTGAAGCTTTCTTT.

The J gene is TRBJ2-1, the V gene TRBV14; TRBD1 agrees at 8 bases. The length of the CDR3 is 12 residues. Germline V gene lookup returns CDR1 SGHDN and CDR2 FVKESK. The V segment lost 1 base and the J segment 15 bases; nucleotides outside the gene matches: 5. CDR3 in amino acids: CASSQGPGGVFF. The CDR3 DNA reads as TGTGCCAGCAGCCAAGGGCCAGGGGGCGTGTTCTTC.

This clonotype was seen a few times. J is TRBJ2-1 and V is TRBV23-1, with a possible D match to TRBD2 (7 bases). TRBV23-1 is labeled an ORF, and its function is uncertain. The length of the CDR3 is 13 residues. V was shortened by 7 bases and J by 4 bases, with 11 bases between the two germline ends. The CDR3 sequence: CASKRDTYNEQFF. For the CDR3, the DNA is TGCGCCAGCAAGCGGGACACTTACAATGAGCAGTTCTTC.

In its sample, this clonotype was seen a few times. The CDR3 sequence is CASSWEGLDSNQPQHF. The CDR3 DNA is TGCGCCAGCAGCTGGGAGGGCCTAGATAGCAATCAGCCCCAGCATTTT. The chain joins TRBV5-1 to TRBJ1-5; D remains unclear. The CDR3 consists of 16 residues. V was pared by 3 bases and J by 0 bases, with 13 bases between. The V gene's germline CDR1 is SGHRS and CDR2 YFSETQ. The complete variable domain, with remaining parts taken from reference TRBV5-1 and TRBJ1-5, reads KAGVTQTPRYLIKTRGQQVTLSCSPISGHRSVSWYQQTPGQGLQFLFEYFSETQRNKGNFPGRFSGRQFSNSRSEMNVSTLELGDSALYLCASSWEGLDSNQPQHFGDGTRLSIL.

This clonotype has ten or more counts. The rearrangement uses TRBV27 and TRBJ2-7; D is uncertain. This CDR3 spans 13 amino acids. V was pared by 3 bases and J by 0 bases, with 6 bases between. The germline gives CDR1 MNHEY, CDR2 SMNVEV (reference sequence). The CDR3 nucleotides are TGTGCCAGCAGTTTTATAAACTCCTACGAGCAGTACTTC. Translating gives CASSFINSYEQYF.

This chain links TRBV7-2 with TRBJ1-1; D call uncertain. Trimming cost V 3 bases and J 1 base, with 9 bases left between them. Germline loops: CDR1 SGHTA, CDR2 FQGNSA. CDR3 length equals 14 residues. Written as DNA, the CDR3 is TGTGCCAGCAGCTTTTACAGATCGAACACTGAAGCTTTCTTT. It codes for CASSFYRSNTEAFF.

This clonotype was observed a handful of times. CDR3 nucleotides: TGCGCCAGCAGCTTTAGCGGACCCTACAATGAGCAGTTCTTC. Protein: CASSFSGPYNEQFF. V usage is TRBV5-1 and J usage is TRBJ2-1; perhaps TRBD2 as D (6 bases). Germline lookup yields CDR1 SGHRS and CDR2 YFSETQ. With 2 bases removed from V and 2 bases from J, the gap between germline ends came to 8 bases. There are 14 residues in the CDR3.

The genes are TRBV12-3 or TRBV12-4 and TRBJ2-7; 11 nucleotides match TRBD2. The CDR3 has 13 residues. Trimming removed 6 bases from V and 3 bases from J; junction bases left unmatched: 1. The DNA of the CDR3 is TGTGCCAGCAGACTAGCGGGGGTCTACGAGCAGTACTTC. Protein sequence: CASRLAGVYEQYF.

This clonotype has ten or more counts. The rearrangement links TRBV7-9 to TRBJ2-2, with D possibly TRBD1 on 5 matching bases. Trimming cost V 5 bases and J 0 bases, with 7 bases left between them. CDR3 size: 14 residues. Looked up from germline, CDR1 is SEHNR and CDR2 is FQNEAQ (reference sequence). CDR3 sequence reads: CASSLGANTGELFF. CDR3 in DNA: TGTGCCAGCAGCCTAGGGGCGAACACCGGGGAGCTGTTTTTT.

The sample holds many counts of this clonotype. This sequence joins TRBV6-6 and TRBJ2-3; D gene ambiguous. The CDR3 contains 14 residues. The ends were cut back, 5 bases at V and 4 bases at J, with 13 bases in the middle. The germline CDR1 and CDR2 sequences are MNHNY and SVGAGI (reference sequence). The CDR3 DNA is TGTGCCAGCAGTATCTTGTGGGCATCAGATACGCAGTATTTT. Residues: CASSILWASDTQYF.

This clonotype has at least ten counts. CDR3: CASSPPGSVITF. In nucleotides, the CDR3 is TGTGCCAGCAGCCCCCCCGGATCGGTGATCACCTTC. This chain connects TRBV7-9 to TRBJ1-2; D is uncertain. The CDR3 is 12 residues long. V lost 5 bases, J lost 13 bases, and 17 bases lay in between. CDR1 is SEHNR and CDR2 is FQNEAQ in the germline V gene (reference sequence).

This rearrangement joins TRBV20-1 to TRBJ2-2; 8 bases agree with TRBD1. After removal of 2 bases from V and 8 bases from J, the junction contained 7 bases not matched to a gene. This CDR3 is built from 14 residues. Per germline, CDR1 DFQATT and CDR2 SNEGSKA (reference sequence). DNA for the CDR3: TGCAGTGCTAGAACCACGACAGGGGCTGGGGAGCTGTTTTTT. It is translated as CSARTTTGAGELFF.